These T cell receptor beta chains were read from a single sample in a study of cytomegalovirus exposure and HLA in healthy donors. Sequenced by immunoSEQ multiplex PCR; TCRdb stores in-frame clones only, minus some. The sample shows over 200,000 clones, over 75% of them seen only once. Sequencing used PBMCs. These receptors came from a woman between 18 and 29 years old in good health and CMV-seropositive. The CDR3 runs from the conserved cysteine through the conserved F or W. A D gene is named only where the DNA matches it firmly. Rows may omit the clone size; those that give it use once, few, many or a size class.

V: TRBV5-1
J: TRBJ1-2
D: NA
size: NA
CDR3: CASSLSLRGYGYTF
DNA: TGCGCCAGCAGCCTGAGCCTACGAGGGTATGGCTACACCTTC

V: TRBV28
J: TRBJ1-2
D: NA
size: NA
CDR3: CASTYSNYGYTF
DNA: TGTGCCAGTACCTACAGCAACTATGGCTACACCTTC

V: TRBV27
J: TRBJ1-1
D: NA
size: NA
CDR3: CASSLHRDMNTEAFF
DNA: TGTGCCAGCAGTTTGCACAGGGACATGAACACTGAAGCTTTCTTT

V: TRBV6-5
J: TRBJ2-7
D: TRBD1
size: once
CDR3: CASSLGQGGEQYF
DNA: TGTGCCAGCAGTTTGGGACAGGGGGGCGAGCAGTACTTC

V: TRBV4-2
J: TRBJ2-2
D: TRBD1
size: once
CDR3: CASSHPRTGSTGELFF
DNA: TGTGCCAGCAGCCACCCCCGGACAGGGAGCACCGGGGAGCTGTTTTTT

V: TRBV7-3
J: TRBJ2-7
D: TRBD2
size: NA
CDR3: CASSPLAGGPYEQYF
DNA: TGTGCCAGCAGCCCGCTAGCGGGAGGGCCATACGAGCAGTACTTC

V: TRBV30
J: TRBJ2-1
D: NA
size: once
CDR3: CAWKGGTNSYNEQFF
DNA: TGTGCCTGGAAAGGGGGGACTAACTCCTACAATGAGCAGTTCTTC

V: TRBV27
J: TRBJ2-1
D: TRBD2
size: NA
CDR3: CASSWTSGNLYNEQFF
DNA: TGTGCCAGCAGTTGGACTAGCGGGAATCTGTACAATGAGCAGTTCTTC

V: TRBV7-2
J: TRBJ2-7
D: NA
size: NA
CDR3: CASRLGHDSLLTYEQYF
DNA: TGTGCCAGCAGGCTGGGACATGACAGCCTCTTAACCTACGAGCAGTACTTC

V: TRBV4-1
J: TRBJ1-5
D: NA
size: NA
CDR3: CASSQASAGNQQPQHF
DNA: TGCGCCAGCAGCCAAGCCTCGGCCGGGAATCAGCAGCCCCAGCATTTT

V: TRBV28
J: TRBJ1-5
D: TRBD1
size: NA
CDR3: CASSTLGQGRLGAQHF
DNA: TGTGCCAGCAGTACCCTGGGACAGGGGCGTCTCGGGGCCCAGCATTTT

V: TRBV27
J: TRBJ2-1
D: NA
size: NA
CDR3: CASSSGVLHVF
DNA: TGTGCCAGCAGTTCGGGGGTCCTCCATGTCTTC

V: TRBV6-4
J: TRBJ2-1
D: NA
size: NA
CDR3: CASSGGSRYNEQFF
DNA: TGTGCCAGCAGTGGAGGGAGTCGCTACAATGAGCAGTTCTTC

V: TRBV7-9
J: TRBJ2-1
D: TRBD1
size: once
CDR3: CASSLTTGDSYNEQFF
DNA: TGTGCCAGCAGCTTGACTACAGGGGACTCCTACAATGAGCAGTTCTTC

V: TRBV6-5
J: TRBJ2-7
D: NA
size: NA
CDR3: CASSYSFGSSYEQYF
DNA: TGTGCCAGCAGTTACTCATTCGGGAGCTCCTACGAGCAGTACTTC

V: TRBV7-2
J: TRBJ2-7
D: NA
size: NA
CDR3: CASSFLSGYSYEQYF
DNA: TGTGCCAGCAGCTTTCTCTCCGGGTACTCCTACGAGCAGTACTTC

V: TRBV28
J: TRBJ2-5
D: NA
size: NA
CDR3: CASSLRWETQYF
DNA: TGTGCCAGCAGTTTACGGTGGGAGACCCAGTACTTC

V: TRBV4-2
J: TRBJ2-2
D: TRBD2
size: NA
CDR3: CASSPGTSGRSGELFF
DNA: TGTGCCAGCAGTCCCGGGACTAGCGGGAGATCCGGGGAGCTGTTTTTT

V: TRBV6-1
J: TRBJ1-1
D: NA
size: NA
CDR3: CASSERAWGGEYTEAFF
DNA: TGTGCCAGCAGTGAAAGGGCGTGGGGGGGGGAATACACTGAAGCTTTCTTT

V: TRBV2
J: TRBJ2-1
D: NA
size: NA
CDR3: CASSEGDSAYNEQFF
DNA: TGTGCCAGCAGTGAAGGGGACTCAGCCTACAATGAGCAGTTCTTC

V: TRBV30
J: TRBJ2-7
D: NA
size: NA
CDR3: CAWGRQDYEQYF
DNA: TGTGCCTGGGGGCGACAGGACTACGAGCAGTACTTC

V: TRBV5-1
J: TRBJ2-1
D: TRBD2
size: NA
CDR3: CASSSASGRTYNEQFF
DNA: TGCGCCAGCAGCTCTGCTAGCGGCCGGACTTACAATGAGCAGTTCTTC

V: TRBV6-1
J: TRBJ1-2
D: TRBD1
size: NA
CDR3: CASSRTGYNYGYTF
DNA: TGTGCCAGCAGCCGGACAGGATATAACTATGGCTACACCTTC

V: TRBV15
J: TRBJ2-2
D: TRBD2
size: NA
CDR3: CATRGSRVGRLGTGELFF
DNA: TGTGCCACCAGGGGCTCAAGGGTCGGGAGGTTAGGAACCGGGGAGCTGTTTTTT

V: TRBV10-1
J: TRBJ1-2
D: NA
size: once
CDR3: CASTTRHPNGYTF
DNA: TGCGCCAGCACCACCCGACACCCCAATGGCTACACCTTC

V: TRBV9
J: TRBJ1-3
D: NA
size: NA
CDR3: CASSTGLSGNTIYF
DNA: TGTGCCAGCAGCACGGGACTCTCTGGAAACACCATATATTTT

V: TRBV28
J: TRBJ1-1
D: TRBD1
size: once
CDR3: CASSWTGAEAFF
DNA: TGTGCCAGCAGCTGGACAGGGGCTGAAGCTTTCTTT

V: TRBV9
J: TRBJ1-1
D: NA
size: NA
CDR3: CASSVYVNTEAFF
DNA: TGTGCCAGCAGCGTCTACGTGAACACTGAAGCTTTCTTT

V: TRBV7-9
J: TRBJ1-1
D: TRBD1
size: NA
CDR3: CASSLYRGLGGTEAFF
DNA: TGTGCCAGCAGCCTATACAGGGGGCTGGGTGGCACTGAAGCTTTCTTT

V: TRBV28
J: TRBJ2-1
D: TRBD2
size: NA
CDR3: CASSLAGGRYNEQFF
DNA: TGTGCCAGCAGTCTAGCGGGAGGACGGTACAATGAGCAGTTCTTC

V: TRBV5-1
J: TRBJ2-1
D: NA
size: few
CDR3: CASSLAGVLSAYNEQFF
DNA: TGCGCCAGCAGCTTGGCCGGGGTCCTTAGCGCCTACAATGAGCAGTTCTTC

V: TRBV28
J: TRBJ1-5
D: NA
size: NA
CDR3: CASSSTGLNQPQHF
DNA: TGTGCCAGCAGTTCCACAGGGCTGAATCAGCCCCAGCATTTT

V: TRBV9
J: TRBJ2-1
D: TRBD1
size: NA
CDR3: CASQGTGEYNEQFF
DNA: TGTGCCAGTCAGGGGACAGGGGAATACAATGAGCAGTTCTTC

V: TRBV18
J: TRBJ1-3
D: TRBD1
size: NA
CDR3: CASSPPGQGAAGNTIYF
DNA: TGTGCCAGCTCACCACCGGGACAGGGGGCGGCTGGAAACACCATATATTTT

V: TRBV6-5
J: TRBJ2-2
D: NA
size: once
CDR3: CASSYSTWGETGELFF
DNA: TGTGCCAGCAGTTACTCAACTTGGGGGGAGACCGGGGAGCTGTTTTTT

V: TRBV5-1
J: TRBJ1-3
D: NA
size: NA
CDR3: CASSPGPSGGNTIYF
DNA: TGCGCCAGCAGCCCGGGCCCGTCGGGGGGAAACACCATATATTTT

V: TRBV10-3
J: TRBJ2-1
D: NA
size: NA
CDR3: CAISESLAGNEQFF
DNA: TGTGCCATCAGTGAGTCGCTAGCCGGCAATGAGCAGTTCTTC

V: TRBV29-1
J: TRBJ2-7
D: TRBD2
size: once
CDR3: CSVGASGVPYEQYF
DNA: TGCAGCGTTGGGGCTAGCGGGGTACCCTACGAGCAGTACTTC

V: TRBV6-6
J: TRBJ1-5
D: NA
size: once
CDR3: CASSSPTGNQPQHF
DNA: TGTGCCAGCAGTTCGCCGACAGGCAATCAGCCCCAGCATTTT

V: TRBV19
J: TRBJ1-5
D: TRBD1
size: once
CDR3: CASGTGGGSNQPQHF
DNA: TGTGCCAGTGGGACAGGGGGTGGTAGCAATCAGCCCCAGCATTTT

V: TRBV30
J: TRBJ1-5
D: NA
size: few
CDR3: CAWATGSDQPQHF
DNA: TGTGCCTGGGCTACAGGGTCAGATCAGCCCCAGCATTTT

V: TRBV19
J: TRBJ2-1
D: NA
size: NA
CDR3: CASSLLGRGLSGEQFF
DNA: TGTGCCAGTAGTCTCCTGGGCAGGGGTCTATCGGGTGAGCAGTTCTTC

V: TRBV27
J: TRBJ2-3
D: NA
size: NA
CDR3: CASSLFGRATDTQYF
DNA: TGTGCCAGCAGTTTATTCGGGAGAGCCACAGATACGCAGTATTTT

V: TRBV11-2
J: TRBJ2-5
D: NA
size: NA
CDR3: CASSQQETQYF
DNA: TGTGCCAGCAGCCAACAGGAGACCCAGTACTTC

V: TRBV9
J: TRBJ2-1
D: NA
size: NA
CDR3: CASSVDRLDEQFF
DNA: TGTGCCAGCAGCGTAGACCGGTTGGATGAGCAGTTCTTC

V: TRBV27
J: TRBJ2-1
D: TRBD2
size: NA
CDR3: CASGSGTSGYNEQFF
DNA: TGTGCCAGCGGGTCCGGGACTAGCGGTTACAATGAGCAGTTCTTC

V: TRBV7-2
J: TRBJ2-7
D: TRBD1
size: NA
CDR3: CASSLPGTGVPQYF
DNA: TGTGCCAGCAGCTTACCCGGGACAGGGGTACCACAGTACTTC

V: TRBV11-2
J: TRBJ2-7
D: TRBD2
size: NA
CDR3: CASSLQWEGYEQYF
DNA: TGTGCCAGCAGCTTACAGTGGGAGGGCTACGAGCAGTACTTC

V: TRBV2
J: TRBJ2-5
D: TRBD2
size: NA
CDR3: CASSEGSTSGSETQYF
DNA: TGTGCCAGCAGTGAGGGGAGTACTAGCGGGTCAGAGACCCAGTACTTC

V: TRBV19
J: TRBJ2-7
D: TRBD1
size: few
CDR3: CASSIRGQSSYEQYF
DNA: TGTGCCAGTAGTATTCGGGGACAGAGCTCCTACGAGCAGTACTTC

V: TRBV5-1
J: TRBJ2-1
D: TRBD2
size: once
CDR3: CASSLRGGSNEQFF
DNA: TGCGCCAGCAGCCTCCGGGGGGGAAGCAATGAGCAGTTCTTC

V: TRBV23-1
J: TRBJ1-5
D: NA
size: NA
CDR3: CASSHQSWSGYNQPQHF
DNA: TGCGCCAGCAGTCATCAATCGTGGAGCGGTTACAATCAGCCCCAGCATTTT

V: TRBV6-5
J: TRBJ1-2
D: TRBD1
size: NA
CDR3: CASSPGDSLAGYTF
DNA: TGTGCCAGCAGTCCCGGGGACAGCTTAGCTGGCTACACCTTC

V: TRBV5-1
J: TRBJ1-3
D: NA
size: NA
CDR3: CASSLGQASGNTIYF
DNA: TGCGCCAGCAGCTTGGGACAGGCCTCTGGAAACACCATATATTTT

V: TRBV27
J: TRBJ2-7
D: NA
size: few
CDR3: CASSWASSYEQYF
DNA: TGTGCCAGCAGTTGGGCGAGCTCCTACGAGCAGTACTTC

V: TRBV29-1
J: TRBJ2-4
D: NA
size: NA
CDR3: CSAGHSAKNIQYF
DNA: TGCAGCGCGGGACACTCAGCCAAAAACATTCAGTACTTC

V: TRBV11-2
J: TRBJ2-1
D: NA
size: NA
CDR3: CASSSEAGYNEQFF
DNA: TGTGCCAGCAGCTCTGAGGCGGGCTACAATGAGCAGTTCTTC

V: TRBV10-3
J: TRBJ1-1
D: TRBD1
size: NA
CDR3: CAISGNDRANTEAFF
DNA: TGTGCCATCAGTGGGAATGACAGGGCGAACACTGAAGCTTTCTTT

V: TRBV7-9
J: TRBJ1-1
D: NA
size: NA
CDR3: CASSLAWGDTEAFF
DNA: TGTGCCAGCAGCTTAGCGTGGGGGGACACTGAAGCTTTCTTT

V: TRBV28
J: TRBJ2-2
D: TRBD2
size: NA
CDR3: CASRLGLAGLNTGELFF
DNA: TGTGCCAGCAGACTGGGACTAGCGGGACTGAACACCGGGGAGCTGTTTTTT